This TCR beta chain was recorded in a study of shared clonotypes between healthy human individuals. Study-level points and caveats: About 5% was the fraction of naive CD4 clonotypes found shared across several donors.

The V and J ends lost 6 bases and 0 bases respectively, with 11 bases between them. Germline CDR1 is MDHEN and CDR2 is SYDVKM. This CDR3 is 14 amino acids long. Sequenced by immunoSEQ multiplex PCR; TCRdb stores in-frame clones only, minus some. The sample gives 600,000 to 800,000 clones, approximately 77% of which show up once; about 1.7% is in the top ten. This clone was picked up one time. Its antigen is unknown. The source material was memory CD4+ T cells sorted from blood. The sample's subset: CD45RA-negative fraction. The sequence was obtained from a woman aged 25 to 45 in good health. The V and J genes are TRBV28 and TRBJ1-2; D may be TRBD1 (5 bases). The CDR3 sequence is CASSRRGANYGYTF. The CDR3 bases are TGTGCCAGCAGCCGCCGAGGGGCTAACTATGGCTACACCTTC.